The 29 T cell receptor beta chains below all came from one sample that was sequenced in a study of T cells in Graves' hyperthyroidism and ophthalmopathy. From RNA transcripts, TCR beta CDR3 regions were amplified. RT-PCR in the first round (using the HTBI primer set) targeted the TCR CDR3. TCRdb re-called the multiplex PCR reads through MiXCR, storing one row per CDR3 protein. Here the sample spans more than 150,000 distinct CDR3 sequences, approximately 15% being singletons. Sequenced sample: blood. These receptors all stem from a woman between 45 and 60 years old with Graves' hyperthyroidism.

This clonotype was counted many times. J is TRBJ2-7 and V is TRBV27, with 10 bases that match TRBD1. CDR3 length: 14 amino acids. J lost 6 bases, V lost 5 bases, and 7 bases had no gene match. Germline V lookup: CDR1 MNHEY, CDR2 SMNVEV (reference sequence). Here the CDR3 DNA reads TGTGCCAGCAGTCCCCGGGACAGGGGATTCGAGCAGTACTTC. Protein sequence: CASSPRDRGFEQYF.

This rearrangement joins TRBV6-2 or TRBV6-3 to TRBJ1-1; D possibly corresponds to TRBD1 (6 bases). The CDR3 consists of 13 residues. The V gene's germline CDR1 is MNHEY and CDR2 SVGEGT. Trimming removed 8 bases at V and 0 bases at J, with 10 bases between. The CDR3 spells CASEGGMNTEAFF. DNA for the CDR3: TGTGCCAGCGAGGGGGGTATGAACACTGAAGCTTTCTTT.

At least ten counts were recorded for this clonotype. The chain has TRBV6-1 and TRBJ2-7; D call uncertain. V was clipped by 6 bases and J by 5 bases, with 8 bases between them. Germline V gene data show CDR1 as MNHNS and CDR2 as SASEGT. CDR3 size: 11 residues. The chain's CDR3 is CASRTRHEQYF. The DNA of the CDR3 is TGTGCCAGCAGAACAAGACACGAGCAGTACTTC.

This clonotype appeared a few times. This sequence joins TRBV4-3 and TRBJ1-2; a weak D match, TRBD1 (5 bases). CDR1 LGHNA and CDR2 YSLEER come from the germline V gene. The V and J ends lost 0 bases and 5 bases respectively, with 13 bases between them. This CDR3 contains 15 residues. The CDR3 DNA reads as TGCGCCAGCAGCCAAGATGAAGGGGTCTTATATGGCTACACCTTC. This gives the protein CASSQDEGVLYGYTF.

Ten or more counts support this clonotype. This chain joins TRBV6-1 and TRBJ2-1, with 8 positions matching TRBD2. V dropped 8 bases and J dropped 0; count of bases not matched to a gene: 9. This CDR3 spans 16 amino acids. CDR1 is MNHNS and CDR2 is SASEGT in the germline V gene. CDR3 coding DNA: TGTGCCAGCGCTGCCCGGGGGGGCCTCTCCTACAATGAGCAGTTCTTC. Translated, it gives CASAARGGLSYNEQFF.

Of note for this clonotype: A read error may explain this, as a much larger clone is one base away. The chain employs TRBV20-1 and TRBJ1-4, with a possible D match to TRBD1 (6 bases). Germline V CDR1 and CDR2: DFQATT, SNEGSKA (reference sequence). The CDR3 length is 14 residues. The CDR3 nucleotides are TGCAGTGCTATCGCAGGGGCTACTAATGAAAAACTGTTGTTT. Translation: CSAIAGATNEKLLF.

The V call is TRBV19, the J call TRBJ1-4, with 7 positions matching TRBD1. Trimming cost V 2 bases and J 0 bases; bases outside gene matches: 3. From germline, CDR1 is LNHDA and CDR2 SQIVND (reference sequence). This CDR3 spans 16 amino acids. DNA of the CDR3: TGTGCCAGTAGTATAACCAGGGGGGCAACTAATGAAAAACTGTTTTTT. It translates to CASSITRGATNEKLFF.

The table lists this clonotype with many counts. The chain joins TRBV3-1 to TRBJ1-1, with D unclear. Germline CDR1 and CDR2: LGHDT and YNNKEL (reference sequence). This CDR3 has 15 residues. Trimming removed 0 bases from V and 7 bases from J, with 15 bases in between. The DNA of the CDR3 is TGTGCCAGCAGCCAAGAGGAGGGAAAATATGGTGAAGCTTTCTTT. Amino acids: CASSQEEGKYGEAFF.

This clonotype was counted many times. V and J are TRBV20-1 and TRBJ2-3; the match to TRBD2 covers 9 bases. The CDR3 loop spans 16 amino acids. The junction had 9 bases not matched to a gene; V was cut back by 4 bases and J by 1 base. CDR1 is DFQATT and CDR2 is SNEGSKA in the germline V gene (reference sequence). CDR3: CSAIPFSGGRTDTQYF. As DNA, the CDR3 is TGCAGTGCTATCCCCTTTAGCGGGGGCCGCACAGATACGCAGTATTTT.

There are many counts of this clonotype. The chain has TRBV12-3 or TRBV12-4 and TRBJ1-3; 7 bases agree with TRBD1. V lost 5 bases, J lost 0 bases, and 7 bases stayed unmatched. CDR3 length equals 16 residues. The CDR3 here is CASSPRTGDSGNTIYF. The CDR3 DNA reads TGTGCCAGCAGTCCCCGGACAGGCGACTCTGGAAACACCATATATTTT.

Regarding this clonotype: The junction differs from germline at one of its ends, possibly a read error. This rearrangement joins TRBV5-4 to TRBJ2-1; weak D call: TRBD1 (5 bases). The germline V gene encodes CDR1 SGHNT and CDR2 YYREEE (reference sequence). This CDR3 is 14 amino acids long. CDR3 nucleotide sequence: TGTGCCAGCAGGAGTGACAGTTCCTTCAATGAGCAGTTCTTC. Translation gives CASRSDSSFNEQFF.

Points on this clonotype: This clone may be a read error of a much larger clone one base away. The genes are TRBV7-2 and TRBJ2-5, with 9 bases identical to TRBD1. CDR3 size: 13 residues. The junction had 12 bases not matched to a gene; V was cut back by 5 bases and J by 14 bases. Germline assignment: CDR1 SGHTA and CDR2 FQGNSA. The CDR3 coding sequence is TGTGCCAGCAGCGCTTTACCGGGACAGGGCGTATACTTC. Translation: CASSALPGQGVYF.

This clonotype has ten or more counts. This sequence joins TRBV2 and TRBJ1-4; tentatively, D is TRBD1 (5 bases). The V gene lost 4 bases and the J gene lost 8 bases, with 14 bases spanning the gap. The germline gives CDR1 SNHLY, CDR2 FYNNEI. The CDR3 loop spans 14 amino acids. Here the CDR3 reads CASSGGEGGEKLFF. The DNA of the CDR3 is TGTGCCAGCAGTGGAGGGGAGGGTGGAGAAAAACTGTTTTTT.

The CDR3, as DNA: TGTGCCAGCAGTTTAGACCTGACAAATAGCAATCAGCCCCAGCATTTT. It encodes CASSLDLTNSNQPQHF. This rearrangement joins TRBV27 to TRBJ1-5; D remains ambiguous. Trimming removed 2 bases at V and 0 bases at J, with 11 bases between. This CDR3 spans 16 amino acids. CDR1 MNHEY and CDR2 SMNVEV come from the germline V gene (reference sequence).

V is TRBV18 and J is TRBJ2-2; possibly TRBD1 or TRBD2 for D (5 bases each). Between the trimmed V and J ends, which lost 2 bases and 2 bases, there was a span of 15 bases. Germline V gene lookup returns CDR1 KGHSH and CDR2 LQKENI. The CDR3 spans 17 residues. The CDR3 spells CASSPWGIDRNTGELFF. The CDR3 DNA reads TGTGCCAGCTCACCATGGGGGATCGACAGAAACACCGGGGAGCTGTTTTTT.

As concerns this clonotype: The junction departs from the called germline gene at one end, perhaps through a read error. The rearrangement uses TRBV2 and TRBJ2-1, with a tentative D call TRBD1 (5 bases). CDR1 and CDR2 (germline): SNHLY, FYNNEI. CDR3 length equals 13 residues. Written as DNA, the CDR3 is TGTGCCAGCAGTGAAACAGGATGCAATGAGAAGTTCTTC. Protein sequence: CASSETGCNEKFF.

There are many counts of this clonotype. The chain combines TRBV7-8 with TRBJ2-7; D unresolved. Germline V gene data show CDR1 as SGHVS and CDR2 as FQNEAQ. V lost 5 bases and J 5 bases, leaving 10 bases between the germline ends. This CDR3 spans 12 amino acids. The CDR3 region has the DNA TGTGCCAGCAGCCCCCACTTGGACGAGCAGTACTTC. Translated, it gives CASSPHLDEQYF.

This clonotype was seen at least ten times. This chain connects TRBV7-9 to TRBJ1-2; no firm D call. The length of the CDR3 is 14 residues. V lost 5 bases, J lost 2 bases, and 12 bases lay in between. Germline V lookup: CDR1 SEHNR, CDR2 FQNEAQ (reference sequence). The CDR3 nucleotides read TGTGCCAGCAGCCCCGCCAGCATAAACTATGGCTACACCTTC. It is translated as CASSPASINYGYTF.

The sample holds a few counts of this clonotype. The chain recombines TRBV5-4 with TRBJ2-3, with 8 bases lining up with TRBD1. This CDR3 has 15 residues. Unmatched junction bases numbered 9, after V lost 0 bases and J lost 9 bases. Per germline, CDR1 SGHNT and CDR2 YYREEE (reference sequence). The CDR3 loop reads CASSLGGTGSFTQYF. CDR3 sequence (DNA): TGTGCCAGCAGCTTGGGGGGGACAGGTTCCTTCACGCAGTATTTT.

This clonotype was detected many times. This chain joins TRBV28 and TRBJ2-1; D is undetermined. V was trimmed by 4 bases and J by 6 bases, leaving 7 bases between them. Germline CDR1 reads MDHEN; CDR2 reads SYDVKM. There are 12 residues in the CDR3. CDR3: CASSYLANEQFF. The CDR3 DNA sequence: TGTGCCAGCAGTTACCTTGCCAATGAGCAGTTCTTC.

This chain connects TRBV10-2 to TRBJ2-7; perhaps D is TRBD1 or TRBD2 (5 bases each). The CDR3 loop spans 17 amino acids. Deletions cut 0 bases from V and 3 bases from J, with 18 bases between. The V gene's germline CDR1 is WSHSY and CDR2 SAAADI. CDR3 sequence: CASSESPMGTEVYEQYF. The CDR3 coding sequence is TGCGCCAGCAGTGAGTCTCCCATGGGGACGGAGGTCTACGAGCAGTACTTC.

This clonotype was counted at least ten times. The chain carries TRBV7-2 and TRBJ1-5; D not resolved. V was pared by 1 base and J by 0 bases, with 10 bases between. The CDR3 extends over 16 amino acids. Germline values: CDR1 SGHTA, CDR2 FQGNSA. Here the CDR3 reads CASSLGADYSNQPQHF. The CDR3 DNA reads as TGTGCCAGCAGCTTAGGGGCAGACTATAGCAATCAGCCCCAGCATTTT.

This clonotype was counted at least ten times. The CDR3 protein is CASSTVAYSNQPQHF. CDR3 DNA sequence: TGTGCCAGTAGTACAGTGGCCTATAGCAATCAGCCCCAGCATTTT. The V call is TRBV19, the J call TRBJ1-5; D is undetermined. Trimming cost V 4 bases and J 0 bases, with 10 bases left between them. The CDR3 loop spans 15 amino acids. The germline gives CDR1 LNHDA, CDR2 SQIVND (reference sequence).

In the case of this clonotype: A much larger clone differs from this one at a single base, so this may be a read error. The rearrangement links TRBV7-8 to TRBJ1-1; D is unclear. V lost 4 bases and J lost 11, with 17 bases in between. Germline V gene data show CDR1 as SGHVS and CDR2 as FQNEAQ. The CDR3 is made up of 13 amino acids. CDR3 residues: CASSSVRTRSAFF. CDR3 DNA sequence: TGTGCCAGCAGCTCAGTTAGAACAAGAAGCGCTTTCTTT.

This clonotype was observed a handful of times. The chain links TRBV5-1 to TRBJ2-7; D might be TRBD1 (6 bases). The germline V and J ends were trimmed by 3 bases and 2 bases, with 12 bases remaining between them. There are 14 residues in the CDR3. CDR1 and CDR2 (germline): SGHRS, YFSETQ. This CDR3 is CASSSGHLTYEQYF. In DNA, the CDR3 is TGCGCCAGCAGCTCGGGACACCTTACCTACGAGCAGTACTTC.

The chain employs TRBV4-3 and TRBJ1-2, with D perhaps matching TRBD1 (5 bases). Germline V CDR1 and CDR2: LGHNA, YSLEER. Trimming took 4 bases from V and 2 from J, leaving 23 bases between them. The CDR3 runs 18 residues. The CDR3, as DNA: TGCGCCAGCAGCCCGCGCGGCCGGGGGACCGTGCCAAACTATGGCTACACCTTC. Encoded protein: CASSPRGRGTVPNYGYTF.

This chain joins TRBV2 and TRBJ1-1; perhaps TRBD1 as D (5 bases). CDR1 is SNHLY, CDR2 FYNNEI, per germline. The CDR3 covers 14 residues. Trimming took off 6 bases at V and 0 bases at J, with 11 bases between the two ends. The CDR3 is CASSIVQVNTEAFF. CDR3 nucleotide sequence: TGTGCCAGCAGCATCGTACAGGTGAACACTGAAGCTTTCTTT. Variable domain in full (rest from reference TRBV2 and TRBJ1-1): EPEVTQTPSHQVTQMGQEVILRCVPISNHLYFYWYRQILGQKVEFLVSFYNNEISEKSEIFDDQFSVERPDGSNFTLKIRSTKLEDSAMYFCASSIVQVNTEAFFGQGTRLTVV.

This clonotype was found many times. This sequence joins TRBV7-9 and TRBJ2-1; no reliable D call. The CDR3 spans 12 residues. Germline loops: CDR1 SEHNR, CDR2 FQNEAQ (reference sequence). Between the trimmed V and J ends, which lost 7 bases and 6 bases, there was a span of 10 bases. CDR3 in amino acids: CASTLGTNEQFF. CDR3 sequence (DNA): TGTGCCAGCACTTTGGGTACCAATGAGCAGTTCTTC.

CDR3 coding DNA: TGCGCCAGCAGCCAAGAAGGAGGAACAAAGCAGTTCTTC. It codes for CASSQEGGTKQFF. The rearrangement uses TRBV4-3 and TRBJ2-1; TRBD2 is a possible D gene (5 bases). This CDR3 contains 13 residues. Trimming shortened V by 0 bases and J by 11 bases, and 11 bases separated the two germline ends. The V gene's germline CDR1 is LGHNA and CDR2 YSLEER.